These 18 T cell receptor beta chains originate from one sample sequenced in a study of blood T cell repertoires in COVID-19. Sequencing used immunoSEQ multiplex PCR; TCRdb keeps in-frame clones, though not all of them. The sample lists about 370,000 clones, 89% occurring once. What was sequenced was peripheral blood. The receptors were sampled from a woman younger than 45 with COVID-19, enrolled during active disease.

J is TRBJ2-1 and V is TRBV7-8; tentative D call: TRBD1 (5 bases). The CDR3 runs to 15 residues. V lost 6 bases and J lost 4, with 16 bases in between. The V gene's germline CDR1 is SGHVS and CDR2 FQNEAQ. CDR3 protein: CASRGRLGPYNEQFF. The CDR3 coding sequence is TGTGCCAGCAGGGGTCGGTTGGGGCCGTACAATGAGCAGTTCTTC.

The CDR3 DNA reads TGTGCCAGCAGCTTAGCCCTAGCTTACGATACGCAGTATTTT. Protein sequence: CASSLALAYDTQYF. The chain carries TRBV13 and TRBJ2-3; possible D gene TRBD2, 5 bases. The CDR3 is 14 residues long. Germline V gives CDR1 PRHDT, CDR2 FYEKMQ (reference sequence). Trimming took 1 base from V and 6 from J, leaving 11 bases between them.

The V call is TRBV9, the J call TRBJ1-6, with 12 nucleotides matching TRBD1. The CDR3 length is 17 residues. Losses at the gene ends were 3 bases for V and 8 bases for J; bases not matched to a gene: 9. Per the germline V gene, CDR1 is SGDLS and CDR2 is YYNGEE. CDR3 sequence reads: CASSATGQGARDSPLHF. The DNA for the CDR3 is TGTGCCAGCAGCGCCACGGGACAGGGGGCGCGGGATTCACCCCTCCACTTT.

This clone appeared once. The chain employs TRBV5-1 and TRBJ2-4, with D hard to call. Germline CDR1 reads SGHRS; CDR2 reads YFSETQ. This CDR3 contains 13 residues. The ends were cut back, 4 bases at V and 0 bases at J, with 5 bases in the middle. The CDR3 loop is CASSPSAKNIQYF. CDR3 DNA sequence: TGCGCCAGCAGCCCCTCAGCCAAAAACATTCAGTACTTC.

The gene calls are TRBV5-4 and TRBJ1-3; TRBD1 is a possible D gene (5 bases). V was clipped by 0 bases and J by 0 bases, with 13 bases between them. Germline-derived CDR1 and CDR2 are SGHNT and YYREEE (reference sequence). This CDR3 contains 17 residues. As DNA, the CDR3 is TGTGCCAGCAGCTTGGATCCCCAGGGCCTCTCTGGAAACACCATATATTTT. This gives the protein CASSLDPQGLSGNTIYF.

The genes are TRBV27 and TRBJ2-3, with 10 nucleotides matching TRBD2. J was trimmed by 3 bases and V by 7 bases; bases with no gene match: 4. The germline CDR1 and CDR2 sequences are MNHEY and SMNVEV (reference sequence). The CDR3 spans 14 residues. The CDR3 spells CASNRGLATDTQYF. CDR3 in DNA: TGTGCCAGCAATCGGGGACTAGCGACAGATACGCAGTATTTT.

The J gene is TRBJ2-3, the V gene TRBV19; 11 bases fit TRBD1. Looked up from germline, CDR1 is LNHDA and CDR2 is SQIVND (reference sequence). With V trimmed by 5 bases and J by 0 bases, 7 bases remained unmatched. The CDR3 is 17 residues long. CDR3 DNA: TGTGCCAGTAGTGCCAGGGGACAGGGGGGAAGCACAGATACGCAGTATTTT. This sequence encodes CASSARGQGGSTDTQYF.

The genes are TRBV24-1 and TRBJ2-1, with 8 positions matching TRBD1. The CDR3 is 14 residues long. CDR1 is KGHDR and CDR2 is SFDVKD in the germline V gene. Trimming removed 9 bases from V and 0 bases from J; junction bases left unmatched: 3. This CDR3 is CATQGATSYNEQFF. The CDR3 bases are TGTGCCACCCAGGGGGCTACCTCCTACAATGAGCAGTTCTTC.

For the CDR3, the DNA is TGTGCCAGCAGCGCCCGGACTAGCGGGGATAATGAGCAGTTCTTC. It is translated as CASSARTSGDNEQFF. This sequence joins TRBV7-2 and TRBJ2-1; TRBD2 aligns across 12 bases. Germline CDR1 and CDR2: SGHTA and FQGNSA. This CDR3 region has 15 residues. J was trimmed by 7 bases and V by 5 bases; bases with no gene match: 6. Supplemented by reference TRBV7-2 and TRBJ2-1, the full variable domain reads GAGVSQSPSNKVTEKGKDVELRCDPISGHTALYWYRQSLGQGLEFLIYFQGNSAPDKSGLPSDRFSAERTGGSVSTLTIQRTQQEDSAVYLCASSARTSGDNEQFFGPGTRLTVL.

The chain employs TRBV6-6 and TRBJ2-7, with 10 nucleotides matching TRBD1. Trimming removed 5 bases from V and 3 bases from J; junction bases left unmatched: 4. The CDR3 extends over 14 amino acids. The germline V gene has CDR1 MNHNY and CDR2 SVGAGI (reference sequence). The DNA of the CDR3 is TGTGCCAGCAGTCCAGGACAGGGGGACTACGAGCAGTACGTC. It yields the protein CASSPGQGDYEQYV.

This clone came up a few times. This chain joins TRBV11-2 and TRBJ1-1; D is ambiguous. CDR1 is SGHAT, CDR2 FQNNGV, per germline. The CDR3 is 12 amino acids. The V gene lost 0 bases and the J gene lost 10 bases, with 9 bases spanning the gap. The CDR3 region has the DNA TGTGCCAGCAGCTTAGAATCTGAGGGAGCTTTCTTT. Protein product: CASSLESEGAFF.

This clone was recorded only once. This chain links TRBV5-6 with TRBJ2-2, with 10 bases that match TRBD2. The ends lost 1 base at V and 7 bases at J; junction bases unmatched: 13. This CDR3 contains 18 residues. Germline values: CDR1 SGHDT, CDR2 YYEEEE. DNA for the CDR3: TGTGCCAGCAGCTTGCTCTCTAGCGGGAGTATAGCGGGCGGGGAGCTGTTTTTT. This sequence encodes CASSLLSSGSIAGGELFF. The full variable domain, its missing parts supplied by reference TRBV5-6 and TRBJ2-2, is DAGVTQSPTHLIKTRGQQVTLRCSPKSGHDTVSWYQQALGQGPQFIFQYYEEEERQRGNFPDRFSGHQFPNYSSELNVNALLLGDSALYLCASSLLSSGSIAGGELFFGEGSRLTVL.

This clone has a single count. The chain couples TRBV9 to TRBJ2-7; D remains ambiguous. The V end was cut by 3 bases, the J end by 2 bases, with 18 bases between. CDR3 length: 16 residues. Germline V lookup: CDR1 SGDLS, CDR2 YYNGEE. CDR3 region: CASSAPPKEPTYEQYV. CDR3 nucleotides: TGTGCCAGCAGCGCCCCGCCGAAGGAGCCCACCTACGAGCAGTACGTC.

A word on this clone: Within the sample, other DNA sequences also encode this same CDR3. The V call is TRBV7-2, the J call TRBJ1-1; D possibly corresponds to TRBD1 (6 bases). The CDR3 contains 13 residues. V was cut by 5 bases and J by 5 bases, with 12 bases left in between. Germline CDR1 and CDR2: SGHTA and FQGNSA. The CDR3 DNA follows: TGTGCCAGCAGCCAGGGGTTGGGGACTGAAGCTTTCTTT. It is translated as CASSQGLGTEAFF.

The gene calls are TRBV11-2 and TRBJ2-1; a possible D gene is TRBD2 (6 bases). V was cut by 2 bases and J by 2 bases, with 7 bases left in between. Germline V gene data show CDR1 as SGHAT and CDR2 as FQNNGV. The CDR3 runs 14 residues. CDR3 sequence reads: CASSLPGAYNEQFF. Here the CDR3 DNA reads TGTGCCAGCAGCTTACCGGGGGCCTACAATGAGCAGTTCTTC.

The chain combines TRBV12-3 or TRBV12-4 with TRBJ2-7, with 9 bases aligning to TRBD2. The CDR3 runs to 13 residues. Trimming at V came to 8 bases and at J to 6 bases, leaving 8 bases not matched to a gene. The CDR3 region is CASALAGKSEQYV. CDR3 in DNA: TGTGCCAGCGCCCTAGCGGGAAAGTCCGAGCAGTACGTC.

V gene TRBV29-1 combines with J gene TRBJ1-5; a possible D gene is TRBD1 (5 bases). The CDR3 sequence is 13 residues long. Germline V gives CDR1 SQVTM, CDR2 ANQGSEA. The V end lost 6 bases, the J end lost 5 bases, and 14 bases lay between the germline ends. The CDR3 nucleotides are TGCAGCGTGCTGGGGGGGTTCGATCAGCCCCAGCATTTT. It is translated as CSVLGGFDQPQHF.

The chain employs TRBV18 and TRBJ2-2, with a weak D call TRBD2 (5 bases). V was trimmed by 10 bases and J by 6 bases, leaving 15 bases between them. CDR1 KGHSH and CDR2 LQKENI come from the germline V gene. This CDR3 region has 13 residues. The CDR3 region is CATQEVTSGELFF. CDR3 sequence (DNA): TGTGCCACTCAGGAGGTTACGTCCGGGGAGCTGTTTTTT.